This T cell receptor beta chain was identified in a study of T cells in Graves' hyperthyroidism and ophthalmopathy. V lost 3 bases and J lost 6, with 11 bases in between. The CDR3 covers 13 residues. RNA transcripts provided the source from which TCR beta CDR3 regions were amplified. First-round RT-PCR of the TCR CDR3 relied on the HTBI primer set. Each CDR3 protein is one row after TCRdb ran MiXCR on the multiplex PCR reads. The sample contains approximately 690,000 distinct CDR3 sequences, 20% of which appear only once. The sample comprised blood. V gene TRBV12-3 or TRBV12-4 combines with J gene TRBJ1-2, with D possibly TRBD1 on 6 matching bases. This clonotype was obtained from a man aged 25-45 years with Graves' ophthalmopathy. The DNA for the CDR3 is TGTGCCAGCAGTTTGTCACAGGGCCATGGCTACACCTTC. Its protein is CASSLSQGHGYTF.